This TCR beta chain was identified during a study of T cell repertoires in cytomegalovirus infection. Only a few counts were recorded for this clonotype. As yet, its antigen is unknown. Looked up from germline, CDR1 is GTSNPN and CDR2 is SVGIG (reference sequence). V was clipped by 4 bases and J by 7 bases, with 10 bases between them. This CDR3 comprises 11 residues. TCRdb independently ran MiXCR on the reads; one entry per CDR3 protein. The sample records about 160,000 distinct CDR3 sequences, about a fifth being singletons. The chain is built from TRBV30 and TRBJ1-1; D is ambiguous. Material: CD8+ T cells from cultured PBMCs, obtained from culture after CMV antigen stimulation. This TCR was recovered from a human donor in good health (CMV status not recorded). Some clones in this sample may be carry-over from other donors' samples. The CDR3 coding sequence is TGTGCCTGGAACCCGTACAATGAAGCTTTCTTT. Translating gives CAWNPYNEAFF.